Sequencing of this TCR beta chain was carried out in a study of blood T cell repertoires in COVID-19. Study members were between about 18 and 89 years old and lived in some 26 US regions. Sequencing was performed with immunoSEQ multiplex PCR; in TCRdb, only in-frame clones are kept and a portion is missing. This table has more than 200,000 clones, more than 85% appearing once. Germline V gene data show CDR1 as SNHLY and CDR2 as FYNNEI. Trimming removed 3 bases from V and 1 base from J, with 8 bases in between. This CDR3 contains 14 residues. This clonotype originated in a woman in her forties or fifties who had recovered from COVID-19. The specimen was PBMCs or T cells enriched from blood (not recorded which). The J gene is TRBJ2-3, the V gene TRBV2; TRBD1 might be the D (6 bases). The CDR3 region has the DNA TGTGCCAGCAGTGATCAGGGGCGCACAGATACGCAGTATTTT. Protein product: CASSDQGRTDTQYF.